The source of this TCR beta chain is a study of shared clonotypes between healthy human individuals. The CDR3 loop spans 14 amino acids. Trimming cost V 3 bases and J 0 bases, with 5 bases left between them. In germline, CDR1 is KGHSH, CDR2 LQKENI. This clone was seen more than once but under ten times. This specimen includes other DNA sequences encoding the same CDR3. The donors were all Caucasian adults (living in Nashville, Tennessee). The repertoire was sequenced with immunoSEQ multiplex PCR; TCRdb's copy has only in-frame clones and lacks some. Here the sample spans over a million clones, roughly 96% being singletons.

The receptor was derived from a man aged 25 to 40 in good health. V and J are TRBV18 and TRBJ2-2; D gene ambiguous. Sequences were obtained from naive CD4+ T cells sorted from blood. This sample's subset: CD45RA+ positively selected. CDR3 bases: TGTGCCAGCTCACCTTTACCGAACACCGGGGAGCTGTTTTTT. Its protein product is CASSPLPNTGELFF.